This T cell receptor beta chain was documented in a study of OX40 agonist ivuxolimab in advanced cancers. CDR3 length: 13 amino acids. Germline V lookup: CDR1 MNHNS, CDR2 SASEGT. Deletions cut 9 bases from V and 0 bases from J, with 12 bases between. TCRdb's copy holds only in-frame clones and misses some; the assay was immunoSEQ multiplex PCR. The table includes roughly 71,000 clones, 88% detected once. This clone was seen only once. Antigen unknown. Notes on the study in general: CD8+ T cells (on average) carried more expanded clones than CD4+ T cells. Some patients without response likewise showed low normalized clonal expansion.

Enrollment shut out patients with autoimmune disease history or systemic immunosuppression. This TCR was recovered from an adult with an advanced solid tumor such as melanoma, head and neck, liver or kidney cancer. The rearrangement joins TRBV6-1 to TRBJ2-7, with TRBD2 as a possible D gene (7 bases). The sample was CD4+ or CD8+ T cells sorted from blood, taken in a trial of the OX40 agonist ivuxolimab. Here the CDR3 reads CASRGGSSYEQYF. DNA for the CDR3: TGTGCCAGTCGCGGGGGCAGCTCCTACGAGCAGTACTTC.